This T cell receptor (beta chain) appears in the sequencing data of a study of T cell responses to AZD1222 COVID-19 vaccine. CDR1 is MDHEN and CDR2 is SYDVKM in the germline V gene. The CDR3 has 15 residues. Losses at the gene ends were 6 bases for V and 1 base for J; bases not matched to a gene: 5. General study points: There were vaccine-associated CD4 TCRs across spike, dominant at 160-218 and 743-854. Clonal diversity was possibly underestimated, and white British individuals and females predominated among donors.

On this clone: Its matching antigen is unknown.

Clones were sequenced by immunoSEQ multiplex PCR, and TCRdb holds only the in-frame ones, with some missing. The data show 170,000 or so clones, just over 90% seen once. This receptor was obtained from an adult in good health. The chain joins TRBV28 to TRBJ1-5; 8 bases match TRBD1. Sequences were derived from peripheral blood, sampled on day 0 of AZD1222 vaccination. Written as DNA, the CDR3 is TGTGCCAGCAGACTCGGGGACAGGAGCAATCAGCCCCAGCATTTT. This codes for CASRLGDRSNQPQHF.